This T cell receptor beta chain was sequenced during a study of blood T cell repertoires in COVID-19. Study at large: The United States, Italy and Spain provided the acute and convalescent COVID-19 samples. T cells, B-cell-depleted T cells, or PBMCs supplied cDNA or gDNA.

Authors' analysis steps: Nucleated cell counts were estimated from reference gene primer amplification. Sequencing was performed with immunoSEQ multiplex PCR; in TCRdb, only in-frame clones are kept and a portion is missing. V, J and clone size are those of that table, while D and trimming were read from the DNA. Of approximately 110,000 clones in the sample, over 80% were seen once. The germline gives CDR1 MNHEY, CDR2 SVGAGI. The CDR3 is made up of 15 amino acids. Germline trimming cut 5 bases from V and 0 bases from J; bases unmatched to any gene: 7. The chain recombines TRBV6-5 with TRBJ2-7, with TRBD2 matching over 7 bases. Sequencing was carried out using peripheral blood. This clonotype originated in a woman aged 70 to 79 with acute or convalescent COVID-19. The CDR3 loop reads CASSPGLGVSYEQYF. The CDR3 nucleotides read TGTGCCAGCAGTCCCGGACTAGGCGTCTCCTACGAGCAGTACTTC.